Below, 11 T cell receptor beta chains from the same sample are listed, as sequenced in a study of identical twins. TCRdb fed the 5' RACE reads into MiXCR, producing one record per CDR3 protein. Of 1.5 million to 2 million distinct CDR3 sequences in the sample, 32% were seen once. The specimen was cord blood. Receptor source: a newborn girl in good health.

There are a few counts of this clonotype. V gene TRBV5-1 combines with J gene TRBJ2-3; D gene uncertain. Trimming left V 0 bases short and J 4 bases short, with 12 bases between. The CDR3 runs to 15 residues. Germline CDR1 reads SGHRS; CDR2 reads YFSETQ. The CDR3 coding sequence is TGCGCCAGCAGCTTGGCCGTGGTGGGCGCAGATACGCAGTATTTT. Amino acid sequence: CASSLAVVGADTQYF. The whole variable domain, remainder taken from reference TRBV5-1 and TRBJ2-3, is KAGVTQTPRYLIKTRGQQVTLSCSPISGHRSVSWYQQTPGQGLQFLFEYFSETQRNKGNFPGRFSGRQFSNSRSEMNVSTLELGDSALYLCASSLAVVGADTQYFGPGTRLTVL.

This clonotype was recorded a few times. The chain uses TRBV6-1 and TRBJ2-1; 8 nucleotides line up with TRBD2. V dropped 2 bases and J dropped 1; count of bases not matched to a gene: 7. This CDR3 comprises 17 residues. Germline lookup yields CDR1 MNHNS and CDR2 SASEGT. This CDR3 is CASSEWAGRESYNEQFF. CDR3 DNA: TGTGCCAGCAGTGAATGGGCCGGGAGGGAGTCCTACAATGAGCAGTTCTTC.

The rearrangement uses TRBV12-3 or TRBV12-4 and TRBJ1-4, with D hard to call. V was clipped by 3 bases and J by 0 bases, with 8 bases between them. The CDR3 runs to 15 residues. This chain's CDR3 is CASSFTATTNEKLFF. The CDR3 nucleotides are TGTGCCAGCAGTTTTACAGCTACAACTAATGAAAAACTGTTTTTT.

Only a few counts were recorded for this clonotype. The chain uses TRBV11-2 and TRBJ1-1; possibly TRBD1 for D (6 bases). Germline V gene sequence: CDR1 SGHAT, CDR2 FQNNGV. V was shortened by 1 base and J by 5 bases, with 14 bases between the two germline ends. The length of the CDR3 is 15 residues. This CDR3 is CASSLVARGGTEAFF. In DNA, the CDR3 is TGTGCCAGCAGCTTAGTGGCCAGGGGAGGGACTGAAGCTTTCTTT.

The V and J genes are TRBV27 and TRBJ2-6, with D uncertain. Germline-derived CDR1 and CDR2 are MNHEY and SMNVEV (reference sequence). Between the trimmed V and J ends, which lost 0 bases and 1 base, there was a span of 10 bases. The CDR3 has 17 amino acids. The CDR3 spells CASSLSWGTSGANVLTF. The CDR3 DNA is TGTGCCAGCAGTTTATCCTGGGGTACTTCTGGGGCCAACGTCCTGACTTTC.

J is TRBJ2-5 and V is TRBV20-1; tentatively, D is TRBD1 (5 bases). Looked up from germline, CDR1 is DFQATT and CDR2 is SNEGSKA (reference sequence). Trimming pared 1 base from V and 2 bases from J, leaving 17 bases between. The CDR3 has 16 amino acids. The CDR3 DNA reads as TGCAGTGCTAGAGTTGTAGGGGAAGGTTTACAAGAGACCCAGTACTTC. Translated, it gives CSARVVGEGLQETQYF.

This clonotype occurred a few times. The J gene is TRBJ2-5, the V gene TRBV6-5; D tentatively reads TRBD1 or TRBD2 (6 bases each). Germline CDR1 is MNHEY and CDR2 is SVGAGI. V lost 6 bases, J lost 11 bases, and 22 bases lay in between. The CDR3 extends over 14 amino acids. In DNA form, the CDR3 reads TGTGCCAGCAGCCTCGTAGGGGGGTCCAATGAGCAGTACTTC. Protein product: CASSLVGGSNEQYF.

The V call is TRBV20-1, the J call TRBJ2-3; D is undetermined. Germline assignment: CDR1 DFQATT and CDR2 SNEGSKA (reference sequence). This CDR3 has 14 amino acids. The ends were cut back, 1 base at V and 2 bases at J, with 10 bases in the middle. As DNA, the CDR3 is TGCAGTGCTAGAGTGGCAGAACCCACAGATACGCAGTATTTT. Protein: CSARVAEPTDTQYF.

There are a few counts of this clonotype. This chain uses TRBV6-6 with TRBJ2-3; 9 nucleotides align to TRBD2. This CDR3 comprises 17 residues. The trim removed 6 bases at V and 2 bases at J, leaving 12 bases unmatched. Germline assignment: CDR1 MNHNY and CDR2 SVGAGI (reference sequence). CDR3 region: CASRRALAGIYTDTQYF. DNA for the CDR3: TGTGCCAGCAGGCGAGCGCTAGCGGGGATTTACACAGATACGCAGTATTTT.

This chain connects TRBV24-1 to TRBJ2-1, with 9 bases aligning to TRBD1. CDR1 and CDR2 from the germline V gene are KGHDR and SFDVKD. V was clipped by 1 base and J by 4 bases; unmatched bases: 4. This CDR3 has 16 amino acids. Written as DNA, the CDR3 is TGTGCCACCAGTGATTTCCGGGACAGGGCGTACAATGAGCAGTTCTTC. It specifies CATSDFRDRAYNEQFF.

The genes are TRBV20-1 and TRBJ2-5; 7 bases match TRBD2. The J call is doubtful: the DNA matches TRBJ2-7 better. Germline V gene lookup returns CDR1 DFQATT and CDR2 SNEGSKA (reference sequence). The CDR3 runs to 16 residues. The CDR3 protein is CSAGKSGTCAKYEQYF. DNA for the CDR3: TGCAGTGCTGGAAAGAGCGGGACTTGCGCGAAATACGAGCAGTACTTC.